The T cell receptor beta chain under discussion was sequenced for a study of blood T cell repertoires in COVID-19. Study at large: Spain, Italy and the United States supplied samples that represented acute and convalescent COVID-19.

Per the study methods: How many nucleated cells were present was estimated from reference gene primer amplification. Here immunoSEQ multiplex PCR was the method, and the copy in TCRdb shows in-frame clones only, minus some. The DNA gave D and trimming, while V, J and clone size come from that table. The data hold about 150,000 clones, with roughly 80% observed a single time. Per the germline V gene, CDR1 is SNHLY and CDR2 is FYNNEI. V shed 4 bases and J shed 9 bases, with 24 bases lying between them. The CDR3 length is 17 residues. Participants were placed into cohorts based on the clinical history they reported. Cohort 3 recovery required two negative PCRs, clearance, or symptom resolution.

Sample: PBMCs or T cells enriched from blood (not recorded which). The V call is TRBV2, the J call TRBJ1-4, with D unresolved. This TCR was sampled from a woman between 45 and 60 years old who had recovered from COVID-19. As DNA, the CDR3 is TGTGCCAGCAGTGCCCCCTTCACAGCAGGATTCTCTAAAAAACTGTTTTTT. It specifies CASSAPFTAGFSKKLFF.